Listed below are T cell receptor beta chains from one sample, sequenced in a study of cytomegalovirus exposure and HLA in healthy donors. Method: immunoSEQ multiplex PCR; TCRdb's copy keeps in-frame clones and lacks some. The data hold roughly 100,000 clones, with less than 95% observed a single time. The sequencing sample was made of PBMCs. The source of these receptors is a woman between 18 and 29 years old in good health and CMV-seronegative. Both conserved end residues are trimmed from each CDR3. The order of the fields is CDR3 protein, J gene, V gene.

ASGLDVGDQPQH | TRBJ1-5 | TRBV12-5
ASSPGRSNQPQH | TRBJ1-5 | TRBV27
ASATVMQGNYGYT | TRBJ1-2 | TRBV25-1
ASSVTRSPTEAF | TRBJ1-1 | TRBV9
ASTGVDRNTEAF | TRBJ1-1 | TRBV19
ASRYAASQGNSPLH | TRBJ1-6 | TRBV2
ASSRLRNEQF | TRBJ2-1 | TRBV25-1
ASTQFFPGTQY | TRBJ2-5 | TRBV27
ASSQGLNQPQH | TRBJ1-5 | TRBV6-5
ASSLGSLAGADTQY | TRBJ2-3 | TRBV11-3
ASSGARDEQF | TRBJ2-1 | TRBV9
ASSAVVGRPGKLF | TRBJ1-4 | TRBV7-2
ASSEAGGRADTQY | TRBJ2-3 | TRBV6-4
ASSRPQGSYGYT | TRBJ1-2 | TRBV5-6
ASARGGGLYEQF | TRBJ2-1 | TRBV2
ASSLLRQAGLSEAF | TRBJ1-1 | TRBV5-1
ASSKNRDRTYGYT | TRBJ1-2 | TRBV21-1
AWMGGAGTGELF | TRBJ2-2 | TRBV30
SVEDRDRDTQY | TRBJ2-3 | TRBV29-1
ANAQLSGELF | TRBJ2-2 | TRBV7-8
ASSDSSGATDTQY | TRBJ2-3 | TRBV6-4
ASSFLGQQDNNEQF | TRBJ2-1 | TRBV5-6
ASSPEAGTISYEQY | TRBJ2-7 | TRBV4-1
ASSSQPQGDTEAF | TRBJ1-1 | TRBV5-1
ASSVSGKRTDTQY | TRBJ2-3 | TRBV5-6
ATNTGNYEQY | TRBJ2-7 | TRBV5-8